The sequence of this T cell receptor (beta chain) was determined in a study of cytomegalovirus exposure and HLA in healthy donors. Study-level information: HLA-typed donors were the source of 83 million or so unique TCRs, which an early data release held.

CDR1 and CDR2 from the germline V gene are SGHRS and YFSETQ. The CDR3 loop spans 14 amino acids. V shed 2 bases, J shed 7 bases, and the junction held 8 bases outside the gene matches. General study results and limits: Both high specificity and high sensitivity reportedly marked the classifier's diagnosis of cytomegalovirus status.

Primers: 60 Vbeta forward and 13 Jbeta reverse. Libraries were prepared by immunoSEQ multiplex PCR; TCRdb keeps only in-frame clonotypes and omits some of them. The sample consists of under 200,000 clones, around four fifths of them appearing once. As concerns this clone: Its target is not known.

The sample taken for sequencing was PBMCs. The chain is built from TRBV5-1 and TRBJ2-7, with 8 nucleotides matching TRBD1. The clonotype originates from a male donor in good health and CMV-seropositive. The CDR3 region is CASSLKYRGVEQYF. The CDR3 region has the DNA TGCGCCAGCAGCTTAAAATACAGGGGGGTTGAGCAGTACTTC.